The present TCR beta chain was sequenced within a study of T cell responses to AZD1222 COVID-19 vaccine. Assay: immunoSEQ multiplex PCR; the TCRdb copy retains only in-frame clones and omits some. The table shows roughly 130,000 clones, with 88% occurring only once. V was trimmed by 4 bases and J by 14 bases, leaving 15 bases between them. This CDR3 has 12 amino acids. Per germline, CDR1 SGHDN and CDR2 FVKESK. The V and J genes are TRBV14 and TRBJ2-1; D unresolved. The receptor's source is an adult in good health. Source: peripheral blood, taken on day 0 of MenACWY control vaccination. CDR3 nucleotide sequence: TGTGCCAGCAGCCCCAAGGGCGCAAAGAAGTTCTTC. Its translation: CASSPKGAKKFF.